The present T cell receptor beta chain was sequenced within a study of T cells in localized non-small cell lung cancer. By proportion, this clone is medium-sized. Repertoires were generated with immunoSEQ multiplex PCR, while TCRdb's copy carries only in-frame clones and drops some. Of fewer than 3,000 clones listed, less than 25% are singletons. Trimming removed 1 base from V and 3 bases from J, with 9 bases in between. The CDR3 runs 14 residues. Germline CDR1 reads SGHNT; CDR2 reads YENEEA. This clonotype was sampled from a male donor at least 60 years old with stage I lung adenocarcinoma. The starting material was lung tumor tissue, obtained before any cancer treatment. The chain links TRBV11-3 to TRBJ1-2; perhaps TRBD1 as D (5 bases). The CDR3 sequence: CASSLVPGHYGYTF. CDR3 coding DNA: TGTGCCAGCAGCTTAGTCCCGGGGCACTATGGCTACACCTTC.